Presented here are 20 T cell receptor beta chains from one specimen sequenced in a study of response to subunit inactivated influenza vaccine. TCRdb fed the RT-PCR reads into MiXCR, producing one record per CDR3 protein. This table has just under 550,000 distinct CDR3 sequences, 20% to 25% appearing once. These data are also associated with another study on T cells expressing NK-cell markers. In that study: For TCR beta, cDNA was produced by 5'RACE template switching with UMIs.

Material: CD4+ T cells sorted from PBMCs, obtained 11 to 12 days after vaccination. Receptor source: a man aged 45 to 65 who received an inactivated influenza vaccine.

The chain employs TRBV7-2 and TRBJ1-1, with TRBD1 matching over 8 bases. In germline, CDR1 is SGHTA, CDR2 FQGNSA. Trimming removed 5 bases from V and 1 base from J; junction bases left unmatched: 6. The CDR3 sequence is 15 residues long. The CDR3 bases are TGTGCCAGCAGCAGTGGACAGGGAGAGAACACTGAAGCTTTCTTT. Translation gives CASSSGQGENTEAFF.

This clonotype was observed a handful of times. The gene calls are TRBV10-3 and TRBJ2-2, with 10 bases matching TRBD1. V dropped 6 bases and J dropped 3; count of bases not matched to a gene: 4. Germline V CDR1 and CDR2: ENHRY, SYGVKD. There are 15 residues in the CDR3. The CDR3 spells CAISAGTGDTGELFF. CDR3 coding DNA: TGTGCCATCAGCGCCGGGACAGGGGACACCGGGGAGCTGTTTTTT.

This clonotype was counted between two and nine times. The gene calls are TRBV7-2 and TRBJ1-4; a weak D match, TRBD1 (6 bases). The CDR3 is 14 amino acids. V gave up 7 bases and J gave up 8 bases, with 17 bases separating them. The germline CDR1 and CDR2 sequences are SGHTA and FQGNSA. The CDR3 nucleotides read TGTGCCAGCATGCGACTAGGGGGAACGGAAAAACTGTTTTTT. The encoded protein is CASMRLGGTEKLFF.

This clonotype has at least ten counts. The chain uses TRBV20-1 and TRBJ2-1, with TRBD2 matching over 9 bases. CDR3 size: 14 residues. Germline CDR1 reads DFQATT; CDR2 reads SNEGSKA (reference sequence). The CDR3: CSARSGGSYNEQFF. The CDR3 DNA sequence: TGCAGCGCGCGTAGCGGGGGCTCCTACAATGAGCAGTTCTTC.

The V gene is TRBV12-3 or TRBV12-4, the J gene TRBJ2-5; TRBD1 matches 11 bases. The CDR3 has 15 residues. The V and J ends lost 5 bases and 4 bases, in that order; junction bases with no gene match: 6. The CDR3, as DNA: TGTGCCAGCAGTAAGGGACAGGGGGATGGAGAGACCCAGTACTTC. Its translation is CASSKGQGDGETQYF.

The V call is TRBV28, the J call TRBJ2-2; D not resolved. Trimming shortened V by 2 bases and J by 6 bases, and 7 bases separated the two germline ends. Germline values: CDR1 MDHEN, CDR2 SYDVKM. This CDR3 is 13 amino acids long. The CDR3 coding sequence is TGTGCCAGCAGTTTACCCAGGTCCGGGGAGCTGTTTTTT. Its protein is CASSLPRSGELFF.

This clonotype occurred many times. The rearrangement uses TRBV29-1 and TRBJ2-7; 10 nucleotides agree with TRBD1. The CDR3 is 16 residues long. The V segment lost 3 bases and the J segment 2 bases; nucleotides outside the gene matches: 10. Looked up from germline, CDR1 is SQVTM and CDR2 is ANQGSEA. CDR3: CSVEGKDRGNPYEQYF. CDR3 nucleotides: TGCAGCGTTGAGGGAAAGGACAGGGGGAATCCCTACGAGCAGTACTTC.

This clonotype was seen a handful of times. The chain has TRBV5-1 and TRBJ1-2, with D possibly TRBD1 on 5 matching bases. Trimming left V 1 base short and J 3 bases short, with 13 bases between. The length of the CDR3 is 15 residues. Germline lookup yields CDR1 SGHRS and CDR2 YFSETQ. CDR3 amino acids: CASSLNTGTDYGYTF. The CDR3 DNA reads TGCGCCAGCAGCTTGAACACAGGAACTGACTATGGCTACACCTTC.

This clonotype was detected a few times. Here the CDR3 reads CASSFGQGEVGYTF. CDR3 sequence (DNA): TGTGCCAGCAGTTTCGGACAGGGGGAAGTGGGCTACACCTTC. V is TRBV12-3 or TRBV12-4 and J is TRBJ1-2; 10 nucleotides align to TRBD1. V gave up 3 bases and J gave up 8 bases; unmatched junction bases: 6. The CDR3 length is 14 residues.

The genes are TRBV6-1 and TRBJ1-6, with no clear D. Trimming cost V 7 bases and J 5 bases, with 12 bases left between them. Per germline, CDR1 MNHNS and CDR2 SASEGT. The CDR3 runs to 14 residues. DNA for the CDR3: TGTGCCAGCACCGGAGGGTTCCATAATTCACCCCTCCACTTT. This translates into CASTGGFHNSPLHF.

This clonotype was observed a few times. The CDR3 is CASSLGGNSPLHF. The CDR3 DNA reads TGTGCCAGCAGCTTAGGTGGGAATTCACCCCTCCACTTT. The V call is TRBV7-3, the J call TRBJ1-6; D remains ambiguous. The ends were cut back, 2 bases at V and 7 bases at J, with 6 bases in the middle. The CDR3 runs to 13 residues. In germline, CDR1 is SGHTA, CDR2 FQGTGA.

This sequence joins TRBV7-2 and TRBJ2-2, with 7 positions matching TRBD2. The CDR3 extends over 14 amino acids. J gave up 7 bases and V 7 bases, and 9 bases lay outside the gene matches. The germline CDR1 and CDR2 sequences are SGHTA and FQGNSA. The chain's CDR3 is CASTRLASGGELFF. For the CDR3, the DNA is TGTGCCAGCACCCGACTAGCTTCCGGCGGGGAGCTGTTTTTT.

This clonotype has a handful of counts. The J gene is TRBJ1-1, the V gene TRBV9; D gene uncertain. Trimming stripped 0 bases from V and 1 base from J, with 7 bases between. This CDR3 spans 14 amino acids. Looked up from germline, CDR1 is SGDLS and CDR2 is YYNGEE. The DNA for the CDR3 is TGTGCCAGCAGCGTAGGTTTGCGGAACACTGAAGCTTTCTTT. Translation: CASSVGLRNTEAFF.

The chain couples TRBV7-9 to TRBJ2-2; D not certain. Trimming removed 2 bases from V and 0 bases from J, with 7 bases in between. Germline assignment: CDR1 SEHNR and CDR2 FQNEAQ (reference sequence). CDR3 size: 15 residues. Written as DNA, the CDR3 is TGTGCCAGCAGCTTAAGGCAGACGAACACCGGGGAGCTGTTTTTT. Residues: CASSLRQTNTGELFF.

This clonotype has more than one count but fewer than ten. The rearrangement joins TRBV7-2 to TRBJ2-6, with no clear D. The CDR3 extends over 19 amino acids. Germline V lookup: CDR1 SGHTA, CDR2 FQGNSA. V was cut by 6 bases and J by 0 bases, with 21 bases left in between. DNA of the CDR3: TGTGCCAGCAGATTAACCCTAGGGCAGATTAGCTCTGGGGCCAACGTCCTGACTTTC. Its protein is CASRLTLGQISSGANVLTF.

CDR3 sequence: CASSFADQNEQFF. The CDR3 nucleotides read TGTGCCAGCAGTTTTGCGGACCAAAATGAGCAGTTCTTC. The chain couples TRBV12-3 or TRBV12-4 to TRBJ2-1, with D hard to call. V lost 3 bases and J 7 bases, leaving 10 bases between the germline ends. CDR3 length: 13 amino acids.

V and J are TRBV5-5 and TRBJ2-1, with TRBD2 matching over 14 bases. This CDR3 has 16 residues. Germline V lookup: CDR1 SGHKS, CDR2 YYEKEE (reference sequence). Unmatched junction bases numbered 6, after V lost 0 bases and J lost 10 bases. The CDR3 protein is CASSLGGLAGVNEQFF. CDR3 DNA: TGTGCCAGCAGCTTGGGGGGACTAGCGGGAGTAAACGAGCAGTTCTTC. Full variable domain (missing parts from reference TRBV5-5 and TRBJ2-1): DAGVTQSPTHLIKTRGQQVTLRCSPISGHKSVSWYQQVLGQGPQFIFQYYEKEERGRGNFPDRFSARQFPNYSSELNVNALLLGDSALYLCASSLGGLAGVNEQFFGPGTRLTVL.

This clonotype has at least ten counts. This rearrangement joins TRBV9 to TRBJ2-5, with D possibly TRBD1 on 6 matching bases. V was cut by 0 bases and J by 2 bases, with 11 bases left in between. The CDR3 sequence is 15 residues long. The V gene's germline CDR1 is SGDLS and CDR2 YYNGEE. The CDR3 sequence is CASSVGTVGQETQYF. CDR3 nucleotide sequence: TGTGCCAGCAGCGTAGGGACAGTCGGACAAGAGACCCAGTACTTC.

The chain recombines TRBV6-5 with TRBJ1-1; TRBD1 agrees at 7 bases. The germline V gene has CDR1 MNHEY and CDR2 SVGAGI. CDR3 length: 12 amino acids. J was trimmed by 7 bases and V by 6 bases; bases with no gene match: 5. CDR3 protein: CASRSQGGEAFF. As DNA, the CDR3 is TGTGCCAGCAGATCCCAGGGGGGTGAAGCTTTCTTT.

The chain links TRBV5-6 to TRBJ2-2, with D perhaps matching TRBD2 (5 bases). CDR3 length: 14 amino acids. Deletions cut 2 bases from V and 4 bases from J, with 9 bases between. Germline V gives CDR1 SGHDT, CDR2 YYEEEE. The CDR3 region is CASSFHEGTGELFF. DNA for the CDR3: TGTGCCAGCAGCTTTCACGAGGGCACCGGGGAGCTGTTTTTT.